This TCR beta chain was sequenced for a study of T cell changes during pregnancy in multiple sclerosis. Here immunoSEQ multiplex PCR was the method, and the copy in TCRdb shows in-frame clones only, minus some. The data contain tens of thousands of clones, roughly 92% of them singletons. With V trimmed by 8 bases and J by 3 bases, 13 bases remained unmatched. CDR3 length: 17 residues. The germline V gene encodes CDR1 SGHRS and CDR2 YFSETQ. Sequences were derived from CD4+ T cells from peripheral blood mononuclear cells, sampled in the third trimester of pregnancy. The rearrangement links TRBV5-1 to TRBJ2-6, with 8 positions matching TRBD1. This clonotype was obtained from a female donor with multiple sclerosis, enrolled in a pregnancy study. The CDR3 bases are TGCGCCAGTTCCGGGACAGGAGTGTTCGGTGGGGCCAACGTCCTGACTTTC. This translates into CASSGTGVFGGANVLTF.